The source of this T cell receptor (beta chain) is a study of radiation and T cells in renal cell carcinoma (dated by TCRdb to about 2020). With respect to the entire study: TCR beta sequencing covered some 55 samples in total, comprising around 25 tumors and around 27 peripheral blood samples. A total of 4 million to 5 million unique CDR3 nucleotide sequences, encoding 2.8 million or so unique CDR3 amino acid sequences, were found across all 50 or so samples. Findings and caveats that apply to the study as a whole: Because the trial had a single-armed design, the trial could not examine how radiation dose or scheduling affected the TCR repertoire. TCR clonality was higher in irradiated tumors than in controls, as the top 100 clonotypes made up an average of around 54% of the repertoire in irradiated tumors compared with 43% in nephrectomy-only tumors. A greater number of dominant CDR3 motifs was detected in irradiated tumors than in control tumors, and a larger share of the repertoire was occupied by these motifs in irradiated tumors than in control tumors. Intratumoral heterogeneity went uncaptured because the only tumor material available was small regions of 0.8 to 1 g.

TCR beta libraries were generated from genomic DNA with the immunoSEQ kit, following the manufacturer's recommendations. To prepare libraries, a first multiplex PCR with proprietary primers was run, followed by a second PCR that added unique barcodes, and a bead cleanup was done after each round. Each sample batch included a kit-provided positive control reaction and a negative control reaction. The final libraries were assessed on an Agilent 4200 TapeStation D1000 ScreenTape, pooled by volume, and quantified by qPCR. Sequencing ran on an Illumina NextSeq500 with a MidOutput 150-cycle cartridge, using 156 Read1 and 15 Index1 cycles with kit custom primers. The pooled library was loaded at around 0.93 pM with 20% PhiX control spiked in. In the original analysis: Vendor-processed data were analyzed in R, with a clonotype defined as all T cells sharing the same CDR3 nucleotide sequence. For clone abundance analyses, frequencies were normalized to the 10,000 most abundant clones per sample. Public T cell clones, which averaged fewer than five per sample, were excluded before analysis. Dominant motifs were analyzed with ImmunoMap using the PAM10 matrix, a gap penalty of 30, and a homology threshold of 0.3, and motifs with a cumulative frequency of at least 0.01 were considered dominant. TCRdb stores this immuneACCESS table with in-frame sequences only. Part of the clones is absent; in the studies checked, under half of the shortfall reflects unresolved V genes, and no reason is known for the rest. V, J and clone size derive from that table, while D and trimming were established from the DNA sequence. The sample records under 11,000 clones, roughly three fifths of which are singletons. The leading ten clones occupy more than 8% of the sample.

The time point label, as the study defines it: tumor resected at nephrectomy. The sample's treatment or condition label, decoded: treatment-naive control, cytoreductive nephrectomy. Control tumors were obtained from treatment-naive renal cell carcinoma patients in whom cytoreductive nephrectomy was performed without prior radiation. Every patient had renal cell carcinoma of clear cell pathology. Control tumors used for TCR sequencing were obtained from a handful of females and around 11 males (median age approximately 60 years, range about 35 to 90) and were resected from the early 2010s to the mid-2010s. Tumors were mechanically dissociated, digested with collagenase/hyaluronidase at 37 °C, processed in gentleMACS C tubes, and stored in liquid nitrogen. The QIAamp DNA Blood Mini Kit (Qiagen) was used to prepare genomic DNA for TCR sequencing. The analyses included just those samples that passed every quality control check.

The CDR3 covers 15 residues, taking in both the cysteine and the phenylalanine. The kept DNA is CDR3 alone, 45 bases in frame from the first base. V lost 5 bases and J lost 1 base, and the count of bases not matched to a germline gene is 7. CDR1 and CDR2 are read off the germline V gene as KGHSH and LQKENI. On this clone: Its target antigen remains unknown. No base qualities exist here, and no much larger clone lies one base off it.

Rearrangement joined TRBV18 to TRBJ1-1, and 7 junctional nucleotides match TRBD1. The source is a man aged 35 to 55 with renal cell carcinoma. The sample consisted of tumor tissue, taken from a patient whose treatment was nephrectomy without radiotherapy. The CDR3 protein sequence reads: CASSATGDGNTEAFF. The nucleotide sequence reads as follows: TGTGCCAGCTCAGCAACAGGGGATGGGAACACTGAAGCTTTCTTT.